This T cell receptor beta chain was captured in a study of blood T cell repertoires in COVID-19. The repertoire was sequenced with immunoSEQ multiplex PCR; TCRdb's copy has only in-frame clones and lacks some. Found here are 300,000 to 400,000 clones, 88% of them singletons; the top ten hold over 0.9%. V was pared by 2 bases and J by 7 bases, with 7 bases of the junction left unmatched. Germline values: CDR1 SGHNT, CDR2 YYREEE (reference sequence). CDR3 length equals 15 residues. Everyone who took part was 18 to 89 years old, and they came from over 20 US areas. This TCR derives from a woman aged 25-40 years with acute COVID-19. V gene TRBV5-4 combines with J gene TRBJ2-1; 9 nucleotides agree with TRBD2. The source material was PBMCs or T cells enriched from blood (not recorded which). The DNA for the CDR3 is TGTGCCAGCAGCTTAGGCGGGGGGGCGGGAAATGAGCAGTTCTTC. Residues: CASSLGGGAGNEQFF. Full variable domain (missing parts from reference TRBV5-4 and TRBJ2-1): ETGVTQSPTHLIKTRGQQVTLRCSSQSGHNTVSWYQQALGQGPQFIFQYYREEENGRGNFPPRFSGLQFPNYSSELNVNALELDDSALYLCASSLGGGAGNEQFFGPGTRLTVL.